Shown below are 30 T cell receptor beta chains from a single sample sequenced in a study of cytomegalovirus exposure and HLA in healthy donors (TCRdb year 2017). The protocol used for the library was the immunoSEQ multiplex PCR assay. A mixture of 60 forward primers for TCR Vbeta segments and 13 reverse primers for TCR Jbeta segments was used in the multiplex PCR. As stored in TCRdb, this immuneACCESS dataset retains in-frame rearrangements with V and J assigned. A fraction of the clones does not appear; measured against another copy, unresolved V genes explain less than half of the discrepancy, and the remainder lacks a known reason. This sample has 100,000 to 150,000 clones in its table, and about 80% of those were observed once. More than 1.5% of the sample is taken by the ten largest. The sample taken for sequencing was PBMCs. Receptor source: a man younger than 30 in good health and CMV-seronegative.

The rearrangement links TRBV9 to TRBJ2-1; 9 nucleotides agree with TRBD1. V was pared by 3 bases and J by 9 bases, with 10 bases of the junction left unmatched. Per germline, CDR1 SGDLS and CDR2 YYNGEE. The CDR3 runs to 15 residues. CDR3 sequence reads: CASSATGTGHGEQFF. The CDR3 region has the DNA TGTGCCAGCAGCGCCACCGGGACAGGGCACGGTGAGCAGTTCTTC.

This chain joins TRBV7-3 and TRBJ2-1; 13 bases line up with TRBD2. The CDR3 has 15 amino acids. Trimming took 5 bases from V and 5 from J; bases not matched to a gene: 3. CDR1 is SGHTA and CDR2 is FQGTGA in the germline V gene. The DNA of the CDR3 is TGTGCCAGCAGCCCAGGACTAGCGGGAGACAATGAGCAGTTCTTC. Residues: CASSPGLAGDNEQFF.

This chain uses TRBV4-1 with TRBJ2-7; maybe TRBD2 (6 bases). V lost 0 bases, J lost 0 bases, and 12 bases lay in between. The CDR3 runs to 16 residues. Per germline, CDR1 MGHRA and CDR2 YSYEKL. The CDR3 DNA reads as TGCGCCAGCAGCCAAGATACCGGGAGCCTCTCCTACGAGCAGTACTTC. As protein: CASSQDTGSLSYEQYF.

The chain has TRBV9 and TRBJ2-2; 7 nucleotides line up with TRBD2. Germline values: CDR1 SGDLS, CDR2 YYNGEE. V trimming: 0 bases; J trimming: 5 bases; junction bases outside the gene matches: 4. The CDR3 contains 15 residues. CDR3 nucleotides: TGTGCCAGCAGCGTAGGGGGGGGGATAACCGGGGAGCTGTTTTTT. Amino acid sequence: CASSVGGGITGELFF.

The rearrangement links TRBV2 to TRBJ2-3, with D possibly TRBD1 on 6 matching bases. V lost 6 bases and J 0 bases, leaving 13 bases between the germline ends. Germline assignment: CDR1 SNHLY and CDR2 FYNNEI. The CDR3 totals 15 residues. The CDR3 spells CASSTGTVSTDTQYF. In DNA, the CDR3 is TGTGCCAGCAGCACAGGGACCGTTAGCACAGATACGCAGTATTTT.

This clone was seen a few times. The rearrangement links TRBV7-3 to TRBJ1-2, with D possibly matching TRBD1 (6 bases). V dropped 5 bases and J dropped 4 bases, with 11 bases sitting between them. The CDR3 length is 13 residues. Germline CDR1 and CDR2: SGHTA and FQGTGA. CDR3 nucleotide sequence: TGTGCCAGCAGCGAGGACAGTTTCTATGGCTACACCTTC. The encoded protein is CASSEDSFYGYTF.

A few counts support this clone. This chain connects TRBV6-1 to TRBJ2-7; 10 nucleotides agree with TRBD1. Germline CDR1 MNHNS, CDR2 SASEGT. The CDR3 runs 13 residues. Unmatched junction bases numbered 1, after V lost 2 bases and J lost 6 bases. In DNA form, the CDR3 reads TGTGCCAGCAGTGAAAGGGACAGGGGCGAGCAGTACTTC. This sequence encodes CASSERDRGEQYF.

The V gene is TRBV18, the J gene TRBJ1-3; D remains unclear. The CDR3 contains 13 residues. CDR1 and CDR2 (germline): KGHSH, LQKENI. V gave up 2 bases and J gave up 6 bases, with 8 bases separating them. The CDR3 here is CASSPVGENTIYF. Here the CDR3 DNA reads TGTGCCAGCTCACCAGTGGGCGAAAACACCATATATTTT.

This clone was picked up a small number of times. The chain carries TRBV4-3 and TRBJ2-3, with TRBD1 matching over 7 bases. The CDR3 totals 14 residues. Per the germline V gene, CDR1 is LGHNA and CDR2 is YSLEER. J was trimmed by 0 bases and V by 6 bases; bases with no gene match: 3. In DNA form, the CDR3 reads TGCGCCAGCAGTTCGACAGGGAGCACAGATACGCAGTATTTT. It specifies CASSSTGSTDTQYF.

This sequence joins TRBV25-1 and TRBJ1-2, with a tentative D call TRBD1 (6 bases). Germline CDR1 is MGHDK and CDR2 is SYGVNS. Deletions cut 5 bases from V and 6 bases from J, with 19 bases between. The CDR3 is made up of 15 amino acids. For the CDR3, the DNA is TGTGCCAGCAGTAAAGAATTAGGGGGGGCCAATGGCTACACCTTC. Translating it yields CASSKELGGANGYTF.

This clone was seen more than once but under ten times. The gene calls are TRBV18 and TRBJ1-5; 10 nucleotides agree with TRBD1. V lost 5 bases to trimming and J lost 4 bases; unmatched junction nucleotides: 5. This CDR3 is built from 15 residues. The germline V gene encodes CDR1 KGHSH and CDR2 LQKENI. The CDR3: CASSEGQGGNQPQHF. The CDR3 region has the DNA TGTGCCAGCTCAGAAGGACAGGGGGGAAATCAGCCCCAGCATTTT.

The chain uses TRBV7-2 and TRBJ2-5, with D possibly being TRBD2 (5 bases). The germline CDR1 and CDR2 sequences are SGHTA and FQGNSA. This CDR3 comprises 13 residues. V lost 5 bases, J lost 3 bases, and 10 bases lay in between. This CDR3 reads CASSRQAEETQYF. Here the CDR3 DNA reads TGTGCCAGCAGCCGGCAAGCGGAAGAGACCCAGTACTTC.

J is TRBJ2-2 and V is TRBV7-2; a possible D gene is TRBD1 (6 bases). The ends were cut back, 5 bases at V and 8 bases at J, with 18 bases in the middle. Germline CDR1 is SGHTA and CDR2 is FQGNSA. There are 15 residues in the CDR3. This CDR3 is CASSPPGARGGELFF. CDR3 sequence (DNA): TGTGCCAGCAGCCCCCCAGGGGCCCGAGGGGGGGAGCTGTTTTTT. The variable domain in full, completed from reference TRBV7-2 and TRBJ2-2, reads GAGVSQSPSNKVTEKGKDVELRCDPISGHTALYWYRQSLGQGLEFLIYFQGNSAPDKSGLPSDRFSAERTGGSVSTLTIQRTQQEDSAVYLCASSPPGARGGELFFGEGSRLTVL.

The chain links TRBV18 to TRBJ1-2, with D perhaps TRBD1 (6 bases). Germline CDR1 and CDR2: KGHSH and LQKENI. The CDR3 extends over 16 amino acids. Between the trimmed V and J ends, which lost 3 bases and 0 bases, there was a span of 14 bases. CDR3 loop: CASSPDSYGANYGYTF. CDR3 DNA: TGTGCCAGCTCACCGGACAGTTACGGGGCTAACTATGGCTACACCTTC.

The DNA for the CDR3 is TGTGCCAGCTCACAAAACGCCGGGACAGGGAGTCAAGAGACCCAGTACTTC. This gives the protein CASSQNAGTGSQETQYF. This chain uses TRBV18 with TRBJ2-5, with 9 bases identical to TRBD1. Germline V CDR1 and CDR2: KGHSH, LQKENI. The CDR3 runs 17 residues. The junction had 11 bases not matched to a gene; V was cut back by 4 bases and J by 2 bases. Filled out from reference TRBV18 and TRBJ2-5, the complete variable domain reads NAGVMQNPRHLVRRRGQEARLRCSPMKGHSHVYWYRQLPEEGLKFMVYLQKENIIDESGMPKERFSAEFPKEGPSILRIQQVVRGDSAAYFCASSQNAGTGSQETQYFGPGTRLLVL.

This clone was seen a handful of times. The J gene is TRBJ2-1, the V gene TRBV11-2, with D tentatively TRBD2 (5 bases). Trimming left V 3 bases short and J 0 bases short, with 12 bases between. There are 16 residues in the CDR3. Germline CDR1 and CDR2: SGHAT and FQNNGV. CDR3 loop: CASSLEPGTSYNEQFF. The CDR3 region has the DNA TGTGCCAGCAGCTTGGAACCGGGAACCTCCTACAATGAGCAGTTCTTC.

The rearrangement uses TRBV6-4 and TRBJ2-3, with 10 bases lining up with TRBD2. In germline, CDR1 is MRHNA, CDR2 SNTAGT. The CDR3 contains 16 residues. The V and J ends lost 2 bases and 1 base, in that order; junction bases with no gene match: 3. CDR3 sequence reads: CASSDGSGRGTDTQYF. The CDR3 bases are TGTGCCAGCAGTGACGGGAGCGGGAGGGGCACAGATACGCAGTATTTT.

The rearrangement joins TRBV5-8 to TRBJ1-5; 9 positions agree with TRBD1. Germline assignment: CDR1 SGHTS and CDR2 YDEGEE. This CDR3 comprises 15 residues. Trimming took 4 bases from V and 3 from J; bases not matched to a gene: 5. This CDR3 is CASSLDRGPNQPQHF. The CDR3 DNA follows: TGTGCCAGCAGCCTGGACAGGGGTCCCAATCAGCCCCAGCATTTT.

This clone was seen only a few times. This chain joins TRBV5-1 and TRBJ1-4, with 9 nucleotides matching TRBD1. Germline V gene lookup returns CDR1 SGHRS and CDR2 YFSETQ. The CDR3 contains 15 residues. The trim removed 5 bases at V and 8 bases at J, leaving 10 bases unmatched. CDR3 bases: TGCGCCAGCAGGAATTTACAGGGGGCTCGCGAAAAACTGTTTTTT. Translated, it gives CASRNLQGAREKLFF.

This chain links TRBV19 with TRBJ2-2; D is perhaps TRBD2 (5 bases). Germline V gene lookup returns CDR1 LNHDA and CDR2 SQIVND (reference sequence). The CDR3 loop spans 13 amino acids. The germline V and J ends were trimmed by 1 base and 7 bases, with 7 bases remaining between them. CDR3 bases: TGTGCCAGTAGTATAGGAGGGATCGGGGAGCTGTTTTTT. As protein: CASSIGGIGELFF.

The chain combines TRBV19 with TRBJ1-2; the D is unclear. Germline values: CDR1 LNHDA, CDR2 SQIVND (reference sequence). Between the trimmed V and J ends, which lost 6 bases and 6 bases, there was a span of 14 bases. The CDR3 extends over 13 amino acids. CDR3 nucleotide sequence: TGTGCCAGTAGGCAGGAACGTTTGCATGGCTACACCTTC. Its protein is CASRQERLHGYTF. The full variable domain, in which reference TRBV19 and TRBJ1-2 provide the parts outside the CDR3, is DGGITQSPKYLFRKEGQNVTLSCEQNLNHDAMYWYRQDPGQGLRLIYYSQIVNDFQKGDIAEGYSVSREKKESFPLTVTSAQKNPTAFYLCASRQERLHGYTFGSGTRLTVV.

The chain carries TRBV4-2 and TRBJ1-6; 10 bases line up with TRBD1. J lost 6 bases, V lost 2 bases, and 7 bases had no gene match. The CDR3 length is 17 residues. Germline V CDR1 and CDR2: LGHNA, YNFKEQ. CDR3 protein: CASSQKTGGEGNSPLHF. CDR3 sequence (DNA): TGTGCCAGCAGCCAAAAGACAGGGGGCGAGGGTAATTCACCCCTCCACTTT.

This clone was detected only a few times. The chain links TRBV29-1 to TRBJ1-1; no definite D call. The V end lost 6 bases, the J end lost 4 bases, and 12 bases lay between the germline ends. The CDR3 covers 12 residues. Germline V lookup: CDR1 SQVTM, CDR2 ANQGSEA. The CDR3 nucleotides are TGCAGCGTCGCGGATGTCAGCACTGAAGCTTTCTTT. This encodes CSVADVSTEAFF.

The V gene is TRBV11-2, the J gene TRBJ2-5; 10 nucleotides align to TRBD2. The CDR3 totals 16 residues. After removal of 2 bases from V and 2 bases from J, the junction contained 5 bases not matched to a gene. Per the germline V gene, CDR1 is SGHAT and CDR2 is FQNNGV. CDR3 loop: CASSLSSGRGQETQYF. DNA for the CDR3: TGTGCCAGCAGCTTATCCAGCGGGAGGGGTCAAGAGACCCAGTACTTC. The full variable domain, rest sourced from reference TRBV11-2 and TRBJ2-5, is EAGVAQSPRYKIIEKRQSVAFWCNPISGHATLYWYQQILGQGPKLLIQFQNNGVVDDSQLPKDRFSAERLKGVDSTLKIQPAKLEDSAVYLCASSLSSGRGQETQYFGPGTRLLVL.

V usage is TRBV7-9 and J usage is TRBJ2-1; D call uncertain. Germline values: CDR1 SEHNR, CDR2 FQNEAQ (reference sequence). CDR3 length: 14 residues. Deletions cut 3 bases from V and 2 bases from J, with 8 bases between. For the CDR3, the DNA is TGTGCCAGCAGCTTTAATGTAGCCTACAATGAGCAGTTCTTC. Amino acid sequence: CASSFNVAYNEQFF.

The J gene is TRBJ1-6, the V gene TRBV30; TRBD1 agrees at 7 bases. V shed 3 bases, J shed 0 bases, and the junction held 5 bases outside the gene matches. The germline V gene encodes CDR1 GTSNPN and CDR2 SVGIG (reference sequence). The CDR3 has 16 residues. CDR3 sequence: CAWRQGLSSYNSPLHF. Written as DNA, the CDR3 is TGTGCCTGGAGACAGGGGTTAAGCTCCTATAATTCACCCCTCCACTTT.

V and J are TRBV5-4 and TRBJ2-3; TRBD1 matches 8 bases. The germline gives CDR1 SGHNT, CDR2 YYREEE (reference sequence). V lost 4 bases to trimming and J lost 0 bases; unmatched junction nucleotides: 1. The CDR3 consists of 14 residues. CDR3: CASSGDRSTDTQYF. For the CDR3, the DNA is TGTGCCAGCAGCGGGGACAGGAGCACAGATACGCAGTATTTT.

This chain links TRBV19 with TRBJ2-1; 7 bases match TRBD2. There are 16 residues in the CDR3. Trimming took 3 bases from V and 0 from J; bases not matched to a gene: 5. Per the germline V gene, CDR1 is LNHDA and CDR2 is SQIVND (reference sequence). In DNA, the CDR3 is TGTGCCAGTAGTATTGGCGGGAGTTACTCCTACAATGAGCAGTTCTTC. Translating gives CASSIGGSYSYNEQFF.

This clone was counted a single time. The chain couples TRBV19 to TRBJ2-5, with TRBD2 matching over 11 bases. This CDR3 region has 15 residues. Unmatched junction bases numbered 4, after V lost 3 bases and J lost 4 bases. Germline values: CDR1 LNHDA, CDR2 SQIVND (reference sequence). The CDR3 protein is CASSILAGGLETQYF. The CDR3 region has the DNA TGTGCCAGTAGTATCCTAGCGGGAGGTTTAGAGACCCAGTACTTC.

This clone appeared a few times. The chain is built from TRBV7-8 and TRBJ2-1; 9 bases line up with TRBD2. Germline V gives CDR1 SGHVS, CDR2 FQNEAQ. The length of the CDR3 is 18 residues. The V and J ends lost 3 bases and 5 bases, in that order; junction bases with no gene match: 14. The CDR3 DNA reads TGTGCCAGCAGCTTGAGGCTAGCGGGATCGTTACGGGACAATGAGCAGTTCTTC. Its protein is CASSLRLAGSLRDNEQFF.